What follows describes a single TCR beta chain. What it recognizes is unknown. This CDR3 region has 15 residues. The V gene's germline CDR1 is SGHNT and CDR2 YYREEE (reference sequence). The V gene lost 0 bases and the J gene lost 1 base, with 10 bases spanning the gap. Primers for the PCR totalled 60 Vbeta and 13 Jbeta. The table came from immunoSEQ multiplex PCR; TCRdb's copy has only in-frame clones and leaves some out. This sample has 75,000 to 95,000 clones, with about 87% found just once. In nominal health when sampled, donors likely had unrecorded immune exposures nonetheless. The record originates from a study of cytomegalovirus exposure and HLA in healthy donors. Study-level information: The Caucasian-associated ancestry cluster held 65% to 90% of 398 genotyped donors.

Study-level points and caveats: The authors judged a highly shared variant cluster likely a sequencing artifact.

This receptor was obtained from a man between 18 and 35 years old in good health and CMV-seronegative. The rearrangement uses TRBV5-4 and TRBJ2-5; TRBD2 might be the D (6 bases). The sample consisted of PBMCs. The CDR3: CASSLDGSGQETQYF. DNA for the CDR3: TGTGCCAGCAGCTTGGACGGTAGCGGCCAAGAGACCCAGTACTTC.